The 2 T cell receptor beta chains presented below share a single source sample, sequenced in a study of CD4+ T cells in melanoma. Using immunoSEQ multiplex PCR, the repertoire was profiled, and TCRdb retains in-frame clones only, with some absent. The sample has around 9,500 clones; around two thirds are singletons. The sequenced material came from tumor tissue. Every receptor here comes from a human donor with melanoma.

The chain is built from TRBV19 and TRBJ2-1, with 8 positions matching TRBD1. From germline, CDR1 is LNHDA and CDR2 SQIVND (reference sequence). The junction had 8 bases not matched to a gene; V was cut back by 9 bases and J by 1 base. The CDR3 extends over 15 amino acids. DNA of the CDR3: TGTGCCAGCGGACAGGGCGGGACGTCCTACAATGAGCAGTTCTTC. It translates to CASGQGGTSYNEQFF.

This clone occurred once. V usage is TRBV5-4 and J usage is TRBJ2-1; D is ambiguous. The V end was cut by 1 base, the J end by 5 bases, with 10 bases between. This CDR3 has 14 residues. The V gene's germline CDR1 is SGHNT and CDR2 YYREEE (reference sequence). The CDR3 loop reads CASSLWPDNNEQFF. The CDR3, as DNA: TGTGCCAGCAGCTTGTGGCCCGATAACAATGAGCAGTTCTTC. Using reference TRBV5-4 and TRBJ2-1 for the parts outside the CDR3, the full variable domain is ETGVTQSPTHLIKTRGQQVTLRCSSQSGHNTVSWYQQALGQGPQFIFQYYREEENGRGNFPPRFSGLQFPNYSSELNVNALELDDSALYLCASSLWPDNNEQFFGPGTRLTVL.